This TCR beta chain is drawn from a study of early T cells in non-severe SARS-CoV-2 infection. This clonotype was picked up many times. Individual cDNA molecules received unique molecular identifiers during library preparation. Via MiXCR, TCRdb re-called the 5' RACE reads, giving one row per CDR3 protein. The repertoire includes 68,000 or so distinct CDR3 sequences, 13% of them detected once, and roughly 4.7% sits in the top ten. Sequenced input: whole blood. This sequence was found in an adult who was a healthcare worker with PCR-confirmed SARS-CoV-2 infection or an uninfected control (not recorded which).

The CDR3 reads CSAGQDRSNQPQHF. CDR3 DNA sequence: TGCAGTGCTGGACAGGACAGGAGCAATCAGCCCCAGCATTTT. This chain uses TRBV20-1 with TRBJ1-5; 7 nucleotides agree with TRBD1. Germline V lookup: CDR1 DFQATT, CDR2 SNEGSKA (reference sequence). The CDR3 is 14 amino acids. The V gene end was trimmed by 5 bases and the J gene end by 1 base; junction bases not matched to a gene: 5.